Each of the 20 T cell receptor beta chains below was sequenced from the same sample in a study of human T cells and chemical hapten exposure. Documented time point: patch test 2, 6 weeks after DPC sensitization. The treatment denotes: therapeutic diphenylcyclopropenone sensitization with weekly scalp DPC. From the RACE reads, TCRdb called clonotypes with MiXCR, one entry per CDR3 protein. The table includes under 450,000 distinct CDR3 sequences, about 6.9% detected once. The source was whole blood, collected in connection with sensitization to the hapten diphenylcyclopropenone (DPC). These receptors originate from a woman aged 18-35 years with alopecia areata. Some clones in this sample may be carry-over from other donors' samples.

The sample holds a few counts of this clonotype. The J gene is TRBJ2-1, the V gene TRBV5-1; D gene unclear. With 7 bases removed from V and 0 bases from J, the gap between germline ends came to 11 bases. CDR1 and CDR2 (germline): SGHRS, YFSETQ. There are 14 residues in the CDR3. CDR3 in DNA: TGCGCCAGCGGGTTAGGAAGCTCCTACAATGAGCAGTTCTTC. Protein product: CASGLGSSYNEQFF.

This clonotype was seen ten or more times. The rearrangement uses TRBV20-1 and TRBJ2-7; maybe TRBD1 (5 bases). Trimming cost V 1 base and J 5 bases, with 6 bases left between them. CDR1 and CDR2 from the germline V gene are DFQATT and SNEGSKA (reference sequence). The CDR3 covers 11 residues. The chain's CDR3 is CSARAGNEQYF. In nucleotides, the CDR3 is TGCAGTGCTAGAGCAGGGAACGAGCAGTACTTC.

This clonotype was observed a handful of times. The CDR3 coding sequence is TGTGCCAGCAGTTACTCGATTGAGCTCGTAAGGGACTACGAGCAGTACTTC. This translates into CASSYSIELVRDYEQYF. The chain combines TRBV6-5 with TRBJ2-7; D not resolved. The CDR3 runs to 17 residues. The germline CDR1 and CDR2 sequences are MNHEY and SVGAGI. Trimming removed 0 bases at V and 3 bases at J, with 18 bases between.

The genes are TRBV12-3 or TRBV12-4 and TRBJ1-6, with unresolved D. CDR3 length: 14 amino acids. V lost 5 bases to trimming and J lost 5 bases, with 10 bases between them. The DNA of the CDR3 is TGTGCCAGCAGTCCGCGACAAGATAATTCACCCCTCCACTTT. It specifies CASSPRQDNSPLHF.

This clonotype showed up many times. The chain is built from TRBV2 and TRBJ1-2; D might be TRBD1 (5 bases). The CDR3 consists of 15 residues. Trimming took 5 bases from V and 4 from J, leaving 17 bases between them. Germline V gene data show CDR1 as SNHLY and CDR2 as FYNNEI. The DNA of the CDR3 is TGTGCCAGCAGTACCTTCTCGGGACGAACCTATGGCTACACCTTC. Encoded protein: CASSTFSGRTYGYTF.

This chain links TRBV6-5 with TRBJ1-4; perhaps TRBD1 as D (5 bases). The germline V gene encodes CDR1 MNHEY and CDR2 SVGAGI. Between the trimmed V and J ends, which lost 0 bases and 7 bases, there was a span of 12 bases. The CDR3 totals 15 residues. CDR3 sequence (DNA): TGTGCCAGCAGTTACTCCAGGGTAGGGAGTGAAAAACTGTTTTTT. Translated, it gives CASSYSRVGSEKLFF.

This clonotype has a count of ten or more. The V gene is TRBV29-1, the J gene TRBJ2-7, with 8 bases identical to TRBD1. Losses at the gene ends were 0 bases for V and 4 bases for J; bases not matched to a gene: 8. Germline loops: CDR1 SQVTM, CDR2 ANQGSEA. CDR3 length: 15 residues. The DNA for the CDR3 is TGCAGCGTTGAAGAGACCGGGACAGGACTTTACGAGCAGTACTTC. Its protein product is CSVEETGTGLYEQYF.

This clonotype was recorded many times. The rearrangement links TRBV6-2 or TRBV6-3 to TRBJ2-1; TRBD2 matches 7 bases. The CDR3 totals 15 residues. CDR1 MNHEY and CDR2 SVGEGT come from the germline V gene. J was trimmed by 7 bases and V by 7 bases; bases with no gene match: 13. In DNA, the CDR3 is TGTGCCAGCACTGATCGGACTAGTTTGATAAATGAGCAGTTCTTC. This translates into CASTDRTSLINEQFF.

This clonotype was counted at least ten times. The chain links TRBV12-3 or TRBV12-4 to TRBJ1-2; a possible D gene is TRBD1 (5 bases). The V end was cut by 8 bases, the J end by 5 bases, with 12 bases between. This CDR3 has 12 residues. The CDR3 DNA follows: TGTGCCAGCTGGCCGGGGGAGTATGGCTACACCTTC. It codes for CASWPGEYGYTF.

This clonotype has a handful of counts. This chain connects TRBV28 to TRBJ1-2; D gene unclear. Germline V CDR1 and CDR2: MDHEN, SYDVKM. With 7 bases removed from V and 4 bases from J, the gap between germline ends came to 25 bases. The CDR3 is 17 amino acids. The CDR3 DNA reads TGTGCCAGCACCAATGGAGGGCGATCTTTCGGGCCCTATGGCTACACCTTC. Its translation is CASTNGGRSFGPYGYTF.

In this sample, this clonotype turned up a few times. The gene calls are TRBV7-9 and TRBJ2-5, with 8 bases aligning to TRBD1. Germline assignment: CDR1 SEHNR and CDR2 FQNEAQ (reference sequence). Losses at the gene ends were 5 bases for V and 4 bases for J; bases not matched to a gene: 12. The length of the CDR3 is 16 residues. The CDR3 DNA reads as TGTGCCAGCAGCCCCCGAGGACAGGGTCATGGAGAGACCCAGTACTTC. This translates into CASSPRGQGHGETQYF.

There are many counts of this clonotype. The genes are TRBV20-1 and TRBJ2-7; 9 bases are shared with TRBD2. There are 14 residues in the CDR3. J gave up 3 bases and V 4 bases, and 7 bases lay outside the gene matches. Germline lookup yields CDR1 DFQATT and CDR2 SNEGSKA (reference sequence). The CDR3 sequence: CSAISGGEVYEQYF. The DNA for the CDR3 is TGCAGTGCTATTAGCGGGGGCGAAGTCTACGAGCAGTACTTC.

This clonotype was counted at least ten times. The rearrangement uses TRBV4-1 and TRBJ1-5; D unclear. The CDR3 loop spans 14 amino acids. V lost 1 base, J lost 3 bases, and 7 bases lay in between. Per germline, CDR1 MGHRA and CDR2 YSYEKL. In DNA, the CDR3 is TGCGCCAGCAGCCAAGGACATACCAATCAGCCCCAGCATTTT. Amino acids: CASSQGHTNQPQHF.

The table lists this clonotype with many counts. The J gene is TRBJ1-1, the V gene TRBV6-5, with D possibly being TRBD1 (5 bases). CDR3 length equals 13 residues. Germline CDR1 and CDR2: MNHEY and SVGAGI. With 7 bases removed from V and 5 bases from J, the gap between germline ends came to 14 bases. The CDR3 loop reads CASTPYRGTEAFF. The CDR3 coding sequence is TGTGCCAGCACTCCATACCGGGGGACTGAAGCTTTCTTT.

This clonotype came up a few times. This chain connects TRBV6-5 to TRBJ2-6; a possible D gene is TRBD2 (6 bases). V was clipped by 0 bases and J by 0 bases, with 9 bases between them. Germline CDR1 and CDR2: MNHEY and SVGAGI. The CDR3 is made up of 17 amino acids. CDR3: CASSYSRGSSGANVLTF. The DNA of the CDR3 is TGTGCCAGCAGTTACTCACGGGGGAGCTCTGGGGCCAACGTCCTGACTTTC.

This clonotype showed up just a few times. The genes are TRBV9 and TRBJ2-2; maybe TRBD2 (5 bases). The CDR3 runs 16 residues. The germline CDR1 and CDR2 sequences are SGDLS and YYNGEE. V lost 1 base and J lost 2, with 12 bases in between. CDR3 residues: CASSVNPGTNTGELFF. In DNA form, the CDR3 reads TGTGCCAGCAGCGTAAATCCGGGAACTAACACCGGGGAGCTGTTTTTT. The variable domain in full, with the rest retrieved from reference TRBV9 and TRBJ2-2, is DSGVTQTPKHLITATGQRVTLRCSPRSGDLSVYWYQQSLDQGLQFLIQYYNGEERAKGNILERFSAQQFPDLHSELNLSSLELGDSALYFCASSVNPGTNTGELFFGEGSRLTVL.

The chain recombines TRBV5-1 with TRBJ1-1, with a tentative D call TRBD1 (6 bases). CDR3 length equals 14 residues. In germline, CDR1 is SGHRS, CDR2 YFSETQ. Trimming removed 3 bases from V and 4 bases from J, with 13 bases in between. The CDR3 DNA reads TGCGCCAGCAGCTCCGGGACATCTGGCACTGAAGCTTTCTTT. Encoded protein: CASSSGTSGTEAFF.

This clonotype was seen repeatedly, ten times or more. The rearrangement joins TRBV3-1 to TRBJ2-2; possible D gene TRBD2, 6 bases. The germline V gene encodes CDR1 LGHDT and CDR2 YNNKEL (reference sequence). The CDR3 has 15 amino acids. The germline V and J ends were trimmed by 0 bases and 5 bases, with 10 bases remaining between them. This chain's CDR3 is CASSQDKAGTGELFF. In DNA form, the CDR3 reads TGTGCCAGCAGCCAAGATAAGGCGGGAACCGGGGAGCTGTTTTTT.

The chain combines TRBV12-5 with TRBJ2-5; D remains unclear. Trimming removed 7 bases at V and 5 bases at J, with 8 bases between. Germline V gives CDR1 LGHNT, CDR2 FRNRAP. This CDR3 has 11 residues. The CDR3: CASAIRETQYF. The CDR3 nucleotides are TGTGCTAGTGCCATCAGGGAGACCCAGTACTTC. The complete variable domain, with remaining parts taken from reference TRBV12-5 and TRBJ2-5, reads DARVTQTPRHKVTEMGQEVTMRCQPILGHNTVFWYRQTMMQGLELLAYFRNRAPLDDSGMPKDRFSAEMPDATLATLKIQPSEPRDSAVYFCASAIRETQYFGPGTRLLVL.

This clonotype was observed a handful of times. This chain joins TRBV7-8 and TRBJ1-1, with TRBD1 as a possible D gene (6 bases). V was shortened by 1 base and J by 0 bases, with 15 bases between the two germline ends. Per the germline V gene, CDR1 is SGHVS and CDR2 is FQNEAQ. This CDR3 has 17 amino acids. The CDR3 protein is CASSLENTGFMNTEAFF. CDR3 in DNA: TGTGCCAGCAGCTTAGAGAACACAGGGTTCATGAACACTGAAGCTTTCTTT.